Presented here are 8 T cell receptor beta chains from one specimen sequenced in a study of T-cell reconstitution after alpha-beta-depleted transplantation in children. As it was prepared, the TCRbeta library received unique molecular identifiers. Each CDR3 protein is one row after TCRdb ran MiXCR on the PCR reads. The table records about 340,000 distinct CDR3 sequences, 15% to 20% of them present only once. This specimen was PBMCs, mostly from graft donor cells, taken 360 days after TCRalphabeta/CD19-depleted stem cell transplant. These receptor sequences come from a male patient aged 2 to 9 who had a stem cell transplant for acute lymphoblastic leukemia, so the T cells may come from the graft donor.

The table lists this clonotype with many counts. J is TRBJ2-3 and V is TRBV20-1; 11 bases agree with TRBD2. This CDR3 is built from 17 residues. Germline V gene sequence: CDR1 DFQATT, CDR2 SNEGSKA (reference sequence). The V and J ends lost 6 bases and 3 bases, in that order; junction bases with no gene match: 14. The CDR3 DNA reads as TGCAGTGCAACGGGACTAGCGGATCCGAGGCGAACAGATACGCAGTATTTT. Translating it yields CSATGLADPRRTDTQYF.

This clonotype was detected ten times or more. V gene TRBV12-3 or TRBV12-4 combines with J gene TRBJ1-1, with D perhaps TRBD1 (6 bases). V was cut by 2 bases and J by 11 bases, with 9 bases left in between. The CDR3 sequence is 11 residues long. The CDR3 coding sequence is TGTGCCAGCAGTTTAATGGGGGGCGCTTTCTTT. This encodes CASSLMGGAFF.

The chain links TRBV11-1 to TRBJ2-1; no firm D call. The CDR3 is 19 amino acids. The V gene lost 0 bases and the J gene lost 2 bases, with 20 bases spanning the gap. Germline lookup yields CDR1 SGHAT and CDR2 FQDESV (reference sequence). The CDR3 DNA reads TGTGCCAGCAGCTTAGCGGAATGGAAAGACTTCCCGCCCTACAATGAGCAGTTCTTC. This gives the protein CASSLAEWKDFPPYNEQFF.

This chain joins TRBV6-5 and TRBJ2-5; 8 bases agree with TRBD2. Per the germline V gene, CDR1 is MNHEY and CDR2 is SVGAGI. The CDR3 totals 15 residues. J gave up 4 bases and V 1 base, and 5 bases lay outside the gene matches. Here the CDR3 DNA reads TGTGCCAGCAGTTACTGGACTAGCTTGGGAGAGACCCAGTACTTC. Its protein is CASSYWTSLGETQYF.

The V call is TRBV7-8, the J call TRBJ2-4; TRBD1 agrees at 8 bases. The length of the CDR3 is 17 residues. After removal of 5 bases from V and 0 bases from J, the junction contained 9 bases not matched to a gene. The V gene's germline CDR1 is SGHVS and CDR2 FQNEAQ. The CDR3 loop reads CASSVGTGGGAKNIQYF. The CDR3 DNA follows: TGTGCCAGCAGCGTGGGGACAGGCGGAGGAGCCAAAAACATTCAGTACTTC.

This clonotype was detected a few times. This chain uses TRBV5-6 with TRBJ2-7, with 8 bases that match TRBD2. This CDR3 has 18 residues. V lost 5 bases, J lost 4 bases, and 20 bases stayed unmatched. Looked up from germline, CDR1 is SGHDT and CDR2 is YYEEEE. The CDR3 DNA follows: TGTGCCAGCAGATCTCTTCTTGGGGATAGCGGGAATAGGTACGAGCAGTACTTC. Amino acid sequence: CASRSLLGDSGNRYEQYF.

The chain carries TRBV4-3 and TRBJ2-1; 10 bases are a match to TRBD2. CDR3 size: 14 residues. With V trimmed by 4 bases and J by 10 bases, 7 bases remained unmatched. Germline CDR1 LGHNA, CDR2 YSLEER. The CDR3 spells CASSPSSGRAEQFF. The DNA for the CDR3 is TGCGCCAGCAGCCCATCCAGCGGGAGGGCGGAGCAGTTCTTC.

The rearrangement links TRBV10-3 to TRBJ1-2, with 9 bases lining up with TRBD1. The junction had 5 bases not matched to a gene; V was cut back by 8 bases and J by 4 bases. This CDR3 is built from 13 residues. CDR1 is ENHRY, CDR2 SYGVKD, per germline. The CDR3 sequence is CAILGQGLYGYTF. The CDR3 nucleotides read TGTGCCATCTTGGGACAGGGCCTCTATGGCTACACCTTC.